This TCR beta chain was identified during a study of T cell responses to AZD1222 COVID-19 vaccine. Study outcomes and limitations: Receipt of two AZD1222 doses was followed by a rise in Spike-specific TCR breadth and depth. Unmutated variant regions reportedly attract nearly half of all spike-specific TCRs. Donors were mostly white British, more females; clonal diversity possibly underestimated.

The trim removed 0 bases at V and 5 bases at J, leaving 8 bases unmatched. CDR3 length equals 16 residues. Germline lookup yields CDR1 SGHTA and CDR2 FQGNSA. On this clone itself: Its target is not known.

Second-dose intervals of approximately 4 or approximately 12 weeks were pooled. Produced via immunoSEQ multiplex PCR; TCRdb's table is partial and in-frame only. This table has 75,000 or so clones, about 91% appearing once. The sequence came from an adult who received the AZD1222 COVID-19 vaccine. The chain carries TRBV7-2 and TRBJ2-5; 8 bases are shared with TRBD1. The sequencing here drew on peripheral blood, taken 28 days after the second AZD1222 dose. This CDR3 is CASSLALAGGSETQYF. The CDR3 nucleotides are TGTGCCAGCAGCTTAGCGCTGGCAGGGGGCAGCGAGACCCAGTACTTC.